The entry below describes one T cell receptor beta chain. The data derive from a study of preoperative IRX-2 immunotherapy in early breast cancer. Germline V gene lookup returns CDR1 SNHLY and CDR2 FYNNEI. This CDR3 contains 16 residues. V was pared by 5 bases and J by 6 bases, with 9 bases of the junction left unmatched. Clones were sequenced by immunoSEQ multiplex PCR, and TCRdb holds only the in-frame ones, with some missing. This sample carries 20,000 to 30,000 clones, approximately 72% of them seen once, and the ten largest clones take 5.5% to 8%. As to treatment: preoperative locoregional IRX-2 cytokine immunotherapy. Preoperative locoregional IRX-2 cytokine immunotherapy was tested in the phase Ib source study.

Here the sequenced sample was lymph node tissue, taken after IRX-2 immunotherapy. V gene TRBV2 combines with J gene TRBJ2-1, with TRBD2 identical over 11 bases. The sequence came from a human donor with breast cancer. The CDR3 protein is CASSPVAGGPANEQFF. In nucleotides, the CDR3 is TGTGCCAGCAGTCCCGTAGCGGGAGGGCCGGCCAATGAGCAGTTCTTC.